Here is one T cell receptor (beta chain) with its context. This clone was detected only a few times. Its antigen is unknown. One base away there is no much larger clone; base qualities are not given. The sample comes from a study of blood T cell repertoires in COVID-19 (dated by TCRdb to between 2020 and 2021). At the level of the whole study: Collaborator samples came from the United States, Italy and Spain and covered acute and convalescent phases of COVID-19. The prospective study material was composed of cDNA or gDNA derived from T cells, B-cell-depleted T cells, or PBMCs. Subjects who had been exposed to COVID-19, were actively infected with it, or had recovered from it provided the deeply sampled blood TCRbeta repertoires that made up the dataset. The repertoires were released in a freely available public database intended as a resource for research on the immune response to SARS-CoV-2. Samples were obtained from the ongoing ImmuneRACE study (first 160 participants) and from about 1,300 subjects provided by 6 global collaborators. Nearly every sample came with metadata listing a de-identified subject ID, COVID-19 status, age in years and sex. Where available, HLA class I and class II types were obtained from metadata supplied by the sample provider rather than from assay-based typing.

TCRbeta CDR3 regions were amplified from genomic DNA using the immunoSEQ Assay, a bias-controlled multiplex PCR. On the authors' methods: Nucleated cell counts per sample were estimated from amplification of reference gene primers within the assay. Sequence reads were collapsed and filtered to measure the absolute abundance of every unique TCRbeta CDR3 rearrangement. Productive Simpson clonality was computed per sample as the square root of Simpson's diversity index over productive rearrangements. This is the immuneACCESS table as TCRdb keeps it, with only in-frame sequences that have V and J called. A part of the clones is gone; compared with another copy, unresolved V genes explain less than half, and the rest is unexplained. V, J and clone size reflect that table, while D and trimming were determined from the DNA. This sample has about 95,000 clones in its table, and around 90% of those were observed once. Roughly 5.1% of the sample goes to the ten largest clones.

Overall study outcomes, separate from this receptor: The quantity of clinical and demographic metadata differed by source and by participant and was supplied without curation.

One collaborating source in Seattle enrolled patients while the patients were actively infected and followed the patients over time throughout the course of disease. Each collaborating institution followed its own protocols to collect whole blood in K2EDTA tubes. Collaborator samples were shipped for TCRbeta analysis as frozen whole blood, isolated PBMCs, or DNA extracted from either sample type. Trimming accounts for 3 bases at V and 14 bases at J, while the number of junction bases matched to no gene is 14. The CDR3 sequence holds 14 residues, the cysteine and phenylalanine included. Just the 42-base CDR3 DNA is kept, in frame starting at base 1. According to the germline V gene (reference sequence), CDR1 reads SGHNT and CDR2 reads YYREEE.

Sequencing was done on a sample of peripheral blood. Here the chain combines TRBV5-4 and TRBJ2-1; TRBD2 agrees with 7 junctional bases. The sequence was collected from a man aged 60 to 69 with COVID-19, enrolled during active disease. The sequenced DNA: TGTGCCAGCAGCTCCCTCCTTGGCGGGAGTAAAGAGTTCTTC. Translated, this is CASSSLLGGSKEFF.